The T cell receptor beta chain described here comes from a study of T cells expressing NK-cell markers. The overall study: Sorted CD3+CD56+NKG2C+, CD3+CD56+NKG2C- and CD3+CD56-NKG2C+ T cells supplied TCR beta repertoires. The sequencing cohort of eight donors included seven HCMV-seropositive individuals and one seronegative individual.

TCRdb processed the 5' RACE reads again and assigns one entry to each CDR3 protein, with no DNA. The listing records approximately 420,000 distinct CDR3 sequences. Germline-derived CDR1 and CDR2 are MNHEY and SVGAGI. The length of the CDR3 is 14 residues. Study findings and constraints: Dominance of the CD3+CD56-NKG2C+ fraction by these clonotypes also held in several donors. HCMV specificity of the expanded NKG2C+ T cell clones stayed unclear.

A word on this clonotype: Antigen: not known.

This TCR was recovered from a woman aged 50 to 60 in good health. The sample consisted of blood T cells: a sorted CD56 or NKG2C T cell subset, CD4+ or CD8+ T cells, or bulk PBMC T cells (not recorded which). The chain uses TRBV6-5 and TRBJ1-1. CDR3 loop: CASSYSQTHTEAFF.